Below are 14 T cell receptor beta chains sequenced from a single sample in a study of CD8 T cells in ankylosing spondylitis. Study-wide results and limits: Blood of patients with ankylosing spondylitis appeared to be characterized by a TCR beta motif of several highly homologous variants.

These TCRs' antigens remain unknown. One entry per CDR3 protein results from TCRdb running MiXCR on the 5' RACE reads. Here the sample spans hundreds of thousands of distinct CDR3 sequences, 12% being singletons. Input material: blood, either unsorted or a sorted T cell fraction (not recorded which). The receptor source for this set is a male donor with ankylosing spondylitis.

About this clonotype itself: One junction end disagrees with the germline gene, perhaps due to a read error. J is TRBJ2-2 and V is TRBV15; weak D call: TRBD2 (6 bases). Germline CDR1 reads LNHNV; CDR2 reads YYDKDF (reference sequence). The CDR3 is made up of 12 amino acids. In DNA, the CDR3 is TGTGCCACCAGCAGAGATTCGGGGGTGCTGTTTTTT. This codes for CATSRDSGVLFF.

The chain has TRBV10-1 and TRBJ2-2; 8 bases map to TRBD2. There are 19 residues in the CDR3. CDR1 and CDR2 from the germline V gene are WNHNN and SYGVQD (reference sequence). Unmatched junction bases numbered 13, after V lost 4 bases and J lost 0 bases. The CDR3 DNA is TGCGCCAGCAGTGGGACTTCTAGCGGGCCAGAACCGAACACCGGGGAGCTGTTTTTT. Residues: CASSGTSSGPEPNTGELFF.

CDR3 bases: TGTGCCAGCAGCGTTTCTAGCGGGGGGGCCTATGATACGCAGTATTTT. Translating gives CASSVSSGGAYDTQYF. This chain connects TRBV9 to TRBJ2-3; 12 nucleotides line up with TRBD2. The CDR3 consists of 16 residues. Germline loops: CDR1 SGDLS, CDR2 YYNGEE. Trimming removed 2 bases from V and 6 bases from J; junction bases left unmatched: 7.

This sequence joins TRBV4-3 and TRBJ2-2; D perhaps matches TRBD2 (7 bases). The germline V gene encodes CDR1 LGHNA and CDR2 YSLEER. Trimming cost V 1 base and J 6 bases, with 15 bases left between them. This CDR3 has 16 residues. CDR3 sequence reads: CASSQARGGRAGELFF. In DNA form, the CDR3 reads TGCGCCAGCAGCCAAGCAAGGGGGGGCCGGGCCGGGGAGCTGTTTTTT.

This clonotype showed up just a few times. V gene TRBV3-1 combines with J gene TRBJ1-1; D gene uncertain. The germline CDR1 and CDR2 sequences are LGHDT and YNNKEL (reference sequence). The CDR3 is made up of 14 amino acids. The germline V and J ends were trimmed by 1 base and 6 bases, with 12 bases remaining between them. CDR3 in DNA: TGTGCCAGCAGCCAAGGACTGGTTTTCGCTGAAGCTTTCTTT. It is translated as CASSQGLVFAEAFF.

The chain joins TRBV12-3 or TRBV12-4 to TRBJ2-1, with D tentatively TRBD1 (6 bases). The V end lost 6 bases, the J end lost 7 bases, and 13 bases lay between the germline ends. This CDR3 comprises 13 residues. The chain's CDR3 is CASRLTRGNEQFF. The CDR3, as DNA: TGTGCCAGCAGGCTAACCAGGGGAAATGAGCAGTTCTTC.

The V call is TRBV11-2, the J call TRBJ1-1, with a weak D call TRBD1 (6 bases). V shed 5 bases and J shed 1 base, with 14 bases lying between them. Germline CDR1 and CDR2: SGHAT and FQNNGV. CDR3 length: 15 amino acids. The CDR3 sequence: CASSPYRVKNTEAFF. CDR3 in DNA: TGTGCCAGCAGCCCTTACAGGGTGAAGAACACTGAAGCTTTCTTT.

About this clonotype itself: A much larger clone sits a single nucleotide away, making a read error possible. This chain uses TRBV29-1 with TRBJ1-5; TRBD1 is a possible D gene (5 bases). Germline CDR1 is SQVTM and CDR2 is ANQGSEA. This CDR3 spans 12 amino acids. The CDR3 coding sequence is TGCAGCGTTGGGGGGGGAGGTCAGCACCAGCATTTT. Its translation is CSVGGGGQHQHF.

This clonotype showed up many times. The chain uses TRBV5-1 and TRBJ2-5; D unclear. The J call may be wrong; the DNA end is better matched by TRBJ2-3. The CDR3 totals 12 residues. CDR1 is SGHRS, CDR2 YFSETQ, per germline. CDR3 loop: CASSLGSETQYF. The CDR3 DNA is TGCGCCAGCAGCTTGGGATCGGAGACGCAGTATTTT.

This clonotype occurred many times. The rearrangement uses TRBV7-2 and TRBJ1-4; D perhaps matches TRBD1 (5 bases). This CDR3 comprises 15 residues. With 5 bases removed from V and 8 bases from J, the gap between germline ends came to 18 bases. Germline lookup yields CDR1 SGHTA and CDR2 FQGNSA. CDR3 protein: CASSGGQGRDEKLFF. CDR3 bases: TGTGCCAGCAGCGGAGGGCAGGGACGTGACGAAAAACTGTTTTTT.

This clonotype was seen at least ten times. The DNA for the CDR3 is TGTGCCAGCAGACAGAGGGAGACCCAGTACTTC. Protein: CASRQRETQYF. The gene calls are TRBV6-5 and TRBJ2-5; D is unresolved. Between the trimmed V and J ends, which lost 6 bases and 5 bases, there was a span of 7 bases. Per germline, CDR1 MNHEY and CDR2 SVGAGI. The CDR3 runs to 11 residues.

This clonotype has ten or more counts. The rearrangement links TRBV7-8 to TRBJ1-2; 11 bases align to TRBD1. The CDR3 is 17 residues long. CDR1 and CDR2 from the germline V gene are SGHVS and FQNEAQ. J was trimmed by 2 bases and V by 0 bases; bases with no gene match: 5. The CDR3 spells CASSLARRDRGNYGYTF. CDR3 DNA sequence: TGTGCCAGCAGCTTAGCGCGTCGGGACAGGGGGAACTATGGCTACACCTTC.

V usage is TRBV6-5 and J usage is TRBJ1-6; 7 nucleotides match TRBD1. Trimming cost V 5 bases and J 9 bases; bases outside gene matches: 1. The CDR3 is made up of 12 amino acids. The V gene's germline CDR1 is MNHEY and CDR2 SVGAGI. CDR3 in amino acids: CASSDRVSPLHF. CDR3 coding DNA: TGTGCCAGCAGTGACAGGGTTTCACCCCTCCACTTT.

CDR3 region: CASSSRDPQPDTQYF. For the CDR3, the DNA is TGTGCCAGCAGCTCGCGGGACCCTCAGCCAGATACGCAGTATTTT. V usage is TRBV3-1 and J usage is TRBJ2-3; a possible D gene is TRBD2 (6 bases). Trimming pared 5 bases from V and 4 bases from J, leaving 16 bases between. The CDR3 covers 15 residues. Germline values: CDR1 LGHDT, CDR2 YNNKEL (reference sequence).